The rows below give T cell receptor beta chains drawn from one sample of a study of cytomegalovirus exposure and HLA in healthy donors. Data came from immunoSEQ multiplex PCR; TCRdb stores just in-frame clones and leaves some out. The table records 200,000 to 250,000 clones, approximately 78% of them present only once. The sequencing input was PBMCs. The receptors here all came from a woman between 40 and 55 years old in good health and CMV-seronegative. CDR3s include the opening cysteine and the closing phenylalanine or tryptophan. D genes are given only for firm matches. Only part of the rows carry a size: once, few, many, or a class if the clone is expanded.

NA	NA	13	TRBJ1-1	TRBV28	CASRALARIRAFF	TGTGCCAGCAGGGCCTTGGCTCGAATCCGAGCTTTCTTT
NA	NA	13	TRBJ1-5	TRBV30	CAWSAGINQPQHF	TGTGCCTGGAGTGCAGGTATCAATCAGCCCCAGCATTTT
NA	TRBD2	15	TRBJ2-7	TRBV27	CASSLFASGPYEQYF	TGTGCCAGCAGTTTATTTGCTAGCGGACCCTACGAGCAGTACTTC
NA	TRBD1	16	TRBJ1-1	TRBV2	CASRLGDSGGNTEAFF	TGTGCCAGCAGGCTAGGGGACAGTGGGGGGAACACTGAAGCTTTCTTT
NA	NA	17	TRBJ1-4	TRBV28	CASSSPADRGYREKLFF	TGTGCCAGCAGTTCCCCAGCGGACCGGGGGTATCGAGAAAAACTGTTTTTT
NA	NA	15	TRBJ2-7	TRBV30	CAWIRSLPAAHEQYF	TGTGCCTGGATCCGGTCGTTACCCGCCGCCCACGAGCAGTACTTC
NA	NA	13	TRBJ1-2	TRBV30	CAWSVRRDAGYTF	TGTGCCTGGAGTGTACGGAGGGATGCTGGCTACACCTTC
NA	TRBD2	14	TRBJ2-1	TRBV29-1	CSVETLAAYNEQFF	TGCAGCGTTGAGACACTAGCGGCCTACAATGAGCAGTTCTTC
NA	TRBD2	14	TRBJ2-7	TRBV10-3	CAISKSGDADEQYF	TGTGCCATCAGCAAGAGCGGGGACGCTGACGAGCAGTACTTC
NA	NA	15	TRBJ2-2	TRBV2	CASKRTVSNTGELFF	TGTGCCAGCAAAAGGACAGTCTCGAACACCGGGGAGCTGTTTTTT
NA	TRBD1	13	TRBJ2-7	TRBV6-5	CASTTGAIREQYF	TGTGCCAGCACGACAGGGGCGATCAGGGAGCAGTACTTC
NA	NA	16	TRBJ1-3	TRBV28	CASSPQQLTSGNTIYF	TGTGCCAGCAGTCCCCAACAGCTTACCTCTGGAAACACCATATATTTT
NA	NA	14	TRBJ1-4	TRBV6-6	CASRPAGGEEKLFF	TGTGCCAGCAGACCTGCCGGAGGGGAGGAAAAACTGTTTTTT
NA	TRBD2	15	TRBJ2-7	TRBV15	CATSRLAGLSYEQYF	TGTGCCACCAGCAGACTAGCGGGACTTTCCTACGAGCAGTACTTC
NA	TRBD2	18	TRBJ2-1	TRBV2	CASSGVGLTSGSISEQFF	TGTGCCAGCAGCGGGGTGGGACTAACTAGCGGGAGTATTTCTGAGCAGTTCTTC
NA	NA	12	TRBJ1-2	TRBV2	CASSEGFSGYTF	TGTGCCAGCAGTGAAGGGTTTAGTGGCTACACCTTC
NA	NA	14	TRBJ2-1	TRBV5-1	CASSLADRYNEQFF	TGCGCCAGCAGCTTGGCCGATAGATACAATGAGCAGTTCTTC
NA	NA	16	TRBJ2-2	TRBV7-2	CASSLAVGIRTGELFF	TGTGCCAGCAGCTTAGCGGTCGGGATCCGGACCGGGGAGCTGTTTTTT
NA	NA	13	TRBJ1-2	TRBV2	CASRPDSPSGYTF	TGTGCCAGCAGACCCGACAGCCCTTCTGGCTACACCTTC
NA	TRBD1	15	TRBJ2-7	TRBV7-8	CASSLGTGGFYEQYF	TGTGCCAGCAGCTTAGGGACAGGGGGATTCTACGAGCAGTACTTC
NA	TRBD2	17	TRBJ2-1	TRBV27	CATLPPGGRITYNEQFF	TGTGCCACCTTACCGCCGGGCGGGAGAATCACCTACAATGAGCAGTTCTTC
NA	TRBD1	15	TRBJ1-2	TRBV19	CASTPVGQGTYGYTF	TGTGCCAGTACCCCGGTGGGACAGGGGACCTATGGCTACACCTTC
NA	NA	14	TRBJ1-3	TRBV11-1	CASSSGVSGNTIYF	TGTGCCAGCAGCTCAGGGGTCTCTGGAAACACCATATATTTT
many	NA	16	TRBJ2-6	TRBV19	CASEGGGPSGANVLTF	TGTGCCAGCGAGGGGGGGGGACCCTCTGGGGCCAACGTCCTGACTTTC
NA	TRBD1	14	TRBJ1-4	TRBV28	CASRRQGPMEKLFF	TGTGCCAGCAGACGACAGGGTCCTATGGAAAAACTGTTTTTT
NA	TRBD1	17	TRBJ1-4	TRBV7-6	CASSPLARQGVNEKLFF	TGTGCCAGCAGCCCCCTAGCCAGACAGGGCGTAAATGAAAAACTGTTTTTT
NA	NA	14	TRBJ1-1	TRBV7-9	CASSRVPGVSEAFF	TGTGCCAGCAGTCGCGTACCAGGGGTCTCTGAAGCTTTCTTT
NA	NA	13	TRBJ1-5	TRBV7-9	CASSRGSNQPQHF	TGTGCCAGCAGTAGGGGGAGCAATCAGCCCCAGCATTTT
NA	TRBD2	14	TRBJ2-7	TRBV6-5	CASSYLTSGTEQYF	TGTGCCAGCAGTTACCTCACTAGCGGTACAGAGCAGTACTTC
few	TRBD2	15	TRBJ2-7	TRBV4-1	CASSHSGRAGYEQYF	TGCGCCAGCAGCCACTCGGGGAGGGCCGGCTACGAGCAGTACTTC
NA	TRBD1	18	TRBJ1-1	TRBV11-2	CASSLYVGAGGGNTEAFF	TGTGCCAGCAGCTTATACGTAGGGGCAGGGGGCGGGAACACTGAAGCTTTCTTT